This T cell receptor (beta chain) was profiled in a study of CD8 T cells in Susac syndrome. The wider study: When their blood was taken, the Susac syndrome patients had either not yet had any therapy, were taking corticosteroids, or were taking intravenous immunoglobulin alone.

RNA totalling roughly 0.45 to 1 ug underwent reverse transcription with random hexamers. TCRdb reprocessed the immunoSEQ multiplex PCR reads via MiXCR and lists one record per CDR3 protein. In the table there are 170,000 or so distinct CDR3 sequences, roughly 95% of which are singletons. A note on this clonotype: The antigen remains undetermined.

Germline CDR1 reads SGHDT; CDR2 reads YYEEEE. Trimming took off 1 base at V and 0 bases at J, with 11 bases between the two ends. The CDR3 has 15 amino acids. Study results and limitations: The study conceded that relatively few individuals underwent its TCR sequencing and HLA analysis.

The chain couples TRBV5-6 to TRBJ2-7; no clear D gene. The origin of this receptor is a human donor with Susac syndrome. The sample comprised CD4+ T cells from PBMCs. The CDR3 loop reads CASSLRSGSSYEQYV. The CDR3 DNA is TGTGCCAGCAGCTTGAGGTCCGGAAGCTCCTACGAGCAGTACGTC.